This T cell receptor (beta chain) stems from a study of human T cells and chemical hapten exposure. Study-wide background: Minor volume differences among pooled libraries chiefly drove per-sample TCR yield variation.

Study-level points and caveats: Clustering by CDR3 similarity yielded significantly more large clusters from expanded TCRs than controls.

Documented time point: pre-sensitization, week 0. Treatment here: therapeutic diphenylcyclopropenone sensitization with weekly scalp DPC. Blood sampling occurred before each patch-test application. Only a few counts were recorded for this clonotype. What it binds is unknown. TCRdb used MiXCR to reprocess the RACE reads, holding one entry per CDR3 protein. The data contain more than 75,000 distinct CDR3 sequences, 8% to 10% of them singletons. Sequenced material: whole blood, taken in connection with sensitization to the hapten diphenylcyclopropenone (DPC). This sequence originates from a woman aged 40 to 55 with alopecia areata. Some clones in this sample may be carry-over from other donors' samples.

CDR3 DNA sequence: TGTGCCAGTAACCAGTTTATGGACTATGGCTACACCTTC. Protein product: CASNQFMDYGYTF. The chain uses TRBV19 and TRBJ1-2; no firm D call. The CDR3 contains 13 residues. From germline, CDR1 is LNHDA and CDR2 SQIVND (reference sequence). V lost 7 bases to trimming and J lost 3 bases, with 12 bases between them. The whole variable domain, remainder taken from reference TRBV19 and TRBJ1-2, is DGGITQSPKYLFRKEGQNVTLSCEQNLNHDAMYWYRQDPGQGLRLIYYSQIVNDFQKGDIAEGYSVSREKKESFPLTVTSAQKNPTAFYLCASNQFMDYGYTFGSGTRLTVV.